Reported below is one T cell receptor beta chain. No antigen is known for it. Some clones are missing from TCRdb's copy, which holds only in-frame ones; the method was immunoSEQ multiplex PCR. This table holds around 80,000 clones, 85% to 90% found once. The data were taken from a study of OX40 agonist ivuxolimab in advanced cancers. Study information: Patients undergoing dose escalation presented with hepatocellular carcinoma, melanoma, renal cell or head and neck cancer.

General study results and limits: Averaging showed that CD8+ T cells had more expanded clones than CD4+ did.

The CDR3 extends over 14 amino acids. From germline, CDR1 is MNHEY and CDR2 SVGAGI. V lost 1 base and J 2 bases, leaving 6 bases between the germline ends. The origin of this receptor is an adult with an advanced solid tumor such as melanoma, head and neck, liver or kidney cancer. Material: CD4+ or CD8+ T cells sorted from blood, obtained in a trial of the OX40 agonist ivuxolimab. V and J are TRBV6-5 and TRBJ1-5; D gene uncertain. CDR3 coding DNA: TGTGCCAGCAGTTACTTGGGTGGCAATCAGCCCCAGCATTTT. This encodes CASSYLGGNQPQHF.